This paragraph reports one T cell receptor beta chain. Its target antigen remains unknown. Per-base quality was not reported, and no clone a single base away is much larger than it. Via the germline V gene, CDR1 is SGDLS and CDR2 YYNGEE. From cysteine to phenylalanine, the CDR3 is 14 amino acids long. Only CDR3 DNA remains: 42 bases, in frame from the first base. V sheds 1 base and J sheds 5 bases, leaving 12 bases between their ends. The sample comes from a study of graft-versus-host responses after intestinal transplantation (dated by TCRdb to about 2021). Turning to the overall study: The transplants that recipients got were multivisceral, liver-intestinal, or isolated intestinal. Every recipient was given anti-thymocyte globulin induction, then maintenance tacrolimus and steroids for around three years. After intestinal transplantation, graft-versus-host and host-versus-graft alloreactive T cell clones in the graft, circulation and bone marrow were tracked using bulk TCR-beta CDR3 sequencing. To identify alloreactive clones, pre-transplant mixed lymphocyte reaction products were sequenced and compared with unstimulated pre-transplant donor and recipient T cells. The cohort enrolled some 23 intestinal transplant recipients, one of whom was a retransplant, and 3 patients without pretransplant specimens were excluded. A peak of at least 4% donor T cells among recipient peripheral blood mononuclear cells was the definition used for donor T cell macrochimerism. Rather than being sequenced by the commercial service, samples from a few later patients were sequenced in-house on an Illumina MiSeq and processed with MiXCR. Points the paper makes about the study in general: Conclusions were limited by the relatively low number and heterogeneity of intestinal transplant patients. GvH clones were found in recipient bone marrow, and some of the GvH clones appeared earlier in ileal mucosa or blood, which is consistent with an intestinal mucosal origin. Peak levels of circulating GvH clones were associated with declines in HvG clones early after transplant. High GvH to HvG T cell clonal ratios were observed in the allografts of patients with donor T cell macrochimerism.

In light of the paper, this sample's time point label describes: cells obtained before transplantation from donor or recipient. CD3+CD4+ and CD3+CD8+ populations were FACS-sorted from unstimulated pre-transplant donor and recipient cells taken from spleen or lymph nodes. The library was obtained by the immunoSEQ multiplex PCR assay. For most patients, genomic DNA was isolated using the Qiagen DNeasy Blood and Tissue Kit and was shipped frozen to Adaptive Biotechnologies for TCR sequencing. For most patients, high-throughput TCR-beta CDR3 sequencing of genomic DNA was performed by Adaptive Biotechnologies. The authors' pipeline ran thus. Adaptive's ImmunoSEQ software supplied the TCR sequencing data for 18 patients, while MiXCR and VDJtools were used to process a few other patients. To correct CD4 versus CD8 sorting errors, any sequence found in both subsets at a frequency ratio below 5:1 was removed. CDR3 nucleotide sequences shared by donor and recipient were removed because the origin of these sequences could not be assigned. To count as alloreactive, a clone needed at least 2-fold expansion over unstimulated cells and a minimum CFSE-low frequency of 0.002% (template counts) or 0.001% (read counts). Clones were considered mappable if detected in sequenced pre-transplant spleen, lymph node, or MLR CFSE-low populations of the donor or recipient. The cumulative frequency of alloreactive clones was calculated as a percentage of all sequences, weighted by copy number. What TCRdb holds here is the immuneACCESS table cut down to in-frame rearrangements. Part of the clones is not present; checked against another copy, under half of the missing clones reflect an unresolved V gene, and the others are unexplained. V and J calls and clone size are given by that table; D and trimming were obtained from the DNA. The sample table contains some 100,000 clones; only one count was recorded for approximately 90% of them. The ten largest clones capture roughly 6% of the sample.

This sequence originates from a human donor who received an intestinal transplant. This sample comprised unstimulated CD8+ T cells sorted from spleen or lymph node cells, obtained before intestinal transplant. The chain joins TRBV9 to TRBJ1-1, with no reliable assignment of the D segment. The DNA sequence is TGTGCCAGCAGCGTAAATGAGGGCGTTACTGAAGCTTTCTTT. The resulting protein is CASSVNEGVTEAFF.